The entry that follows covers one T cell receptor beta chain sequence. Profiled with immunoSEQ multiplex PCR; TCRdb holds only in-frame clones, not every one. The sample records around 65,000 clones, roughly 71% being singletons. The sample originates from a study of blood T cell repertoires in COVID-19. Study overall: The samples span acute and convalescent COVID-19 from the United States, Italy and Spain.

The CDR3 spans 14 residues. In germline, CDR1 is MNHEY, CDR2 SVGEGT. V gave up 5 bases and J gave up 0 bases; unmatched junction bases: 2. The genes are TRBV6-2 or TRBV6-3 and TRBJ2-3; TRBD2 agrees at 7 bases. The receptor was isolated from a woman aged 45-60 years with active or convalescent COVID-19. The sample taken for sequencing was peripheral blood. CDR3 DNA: TGTGCCAGCAGTCGTAGCGGGAGCACAGATACGCAGTATTTT. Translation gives CASSRSGSTDTQYF.